The rows below give T cell receptor beta chains drawn from one sample of a study of blood T cell repertoires in COVID-19. Repertoires were generated with immunoSEQ multiplex PCR, while TCRdb's copy carries only in-frame clones and drops some. This sample has roughly 41,000 clones, with 70% to 90% found just once. Sample: peripheral blood. These TCRs come from a man aged 60 to 75 with acute or convalescent COVID-19. CDR3s include the opening cysteine and the closing phenylalanine or tryptophan. The D gene is left open where the match is weak. Where a row states a size, it is once, few, many or the class of an expanded clone; other rows omit it.

cdr3_aa,j_call,d_call,v_call,clone_size
CASRGGAEETQYF,TRBJ2-5,-,TRBV2,-
CASSGTGNEKLFF,TRBJ1-4,TRBD1,TRBV19,-
CASSLNSGGQFF,TRBJ2-1,-,TRBV12-3/TRBV12-4,-
CASSQASGGAYNEQFF,TRBJ2-1,TRBD2,TRBV3-1/TRBV3-2,-
CASSSGGNYGYTF,TRBJ1-2,-,TRBV5-5,-
CASSQEVAGGPYNEQFF,TRBJ2-1,TRBD2,TRBV4-1,-
CASNPAGQYEQEQYF,TRBJ2-7,-,TRBV7-9,-
CASRKTGEETQYF,TRBJ2-5,TRBD1,TRBV6-5,-
CSTRQGVNTEAFF,TRBJ1-1,TRBD1,TRBV29-1,few
CASSLGRGGEQYF,TRBJ2-7,-,TRBV7-8,-
CASSEFAQGSRTPGSCFF,TRBJ2-2,-,TRBV25-1,-
CASSHQFSDYGYTF,TRBJ1-2,-,TRBV7-2,-
CATSDPTGGGTDTQYF,TRBJ2-3,TRBD1,TRBV24-1,-
CATSESGQTYNSPLHF,TRBJ1-6,TRBD1,TRBV24-1,once
CASSLEQGVFYGYTF,TRBJ1-2,TRBD1,TRBV7-9,once
CASSFQGGGDTQYF,TRBJ2-3,TRBD1,TRBV5-4,-
CASSRQGAGTGELFF,TRBJ2-2,TRBD1,TRBV11-2,-
CASSLRRGAAAYEQYF,TRBJ2-7,-,TRBV11-3,once
CASSQPGLGPNEQFF,TRBJ2-1,TRBD2,TRBV25-1,-
CASLGKGRYEQYF,TRBJ2-7,-,TRBV5-4,once
CATSRDAGQGAKIDTEAFF,TRBJ1-1,TRBD1,TRBV15,-
CATSDFSSGGAADTQYF,TRBJ2-3,TRBD2,TRBV24-1,-
CASGWVGGSTDTQYF,TRBJ2-3,-,TRBV6-5,-
CSASGGRPIEKLFF,TRBJ1-4,-,TRBV20-1,few
CASSAALGQGGNTEAFF,TRBJ1-1,TRBD1,TRBV9,-
CASSRERTGNTGELFF,TRBJ2-2,TRBD1,TRBV2,-
CAIAAPGSQETQYF,TRBJ2-5,-,TRBV5-4,once
CASSVDRGYEQYF,TRBJ2-7,TRBD1,TRBV19,-
CASSSSQDSGGPYDYGTQYF,TRBJ2-5,TRBD2,TRBV9,-
CASIPGGGTGELFF,TRBJ2-2,TRBD2,TRBV19,-
CASSWRQVYGYTF,TRBJ1-2,-,TRBV5-4,-
CASSHNGQPQETQYF,TRBJ2-5,-,TRBV11-3,-
CASSLDRGPTEAFF,TRBJ1-1,TRBD1,TRBV6-5,-
CASSQDSGTKETQYF,TRBJ2-5,-,TRBV4-3,-
CAWSRSLFRGRDGETQYF,TRBJ2-5,TRBD1,TRBV30,-
CASSKEGGRGTEAFF,TRBJ1-1,-,TRBV4-3,-
CASSQGLAYYNEQFF,TRBJ2-1,TRBD2,TRBV14,-
CASSGRQGSDTQYF,TRBJ2-3,TRBD1,TRBV27,-